This T cell receptor (beta chain) came from a study of shared clonotypes between healthy human individuals (dated by TCRdb to about 2020). Background on the whole study: The cohort comprised a couple of women and a few men aged 18 to 49 years. Per donor, three plates each were used for CD4 naive and CD4 memory, two for CD8 naive, and one for CD8 memory. Blood TCR repertoires of five healthy adults were deeply sequenced to estimate repertoire size and the extent of clonotype sharing between individuals. To increase sequencing depth and limit assay-specific biases, TCR repertoire library preparation and sequencing were carried out by different laboratories using diverse techniques. Leukapheresis yielded between about 0.9 and 10 billion PBMCs per donor. Paper-wide results and their limitations: When a handful of donors were compared, the shared fraction of clonotypes was roughly 4.8% for naive CD4, around 3.5% for naive CD8, 2.3% for memory CD4, and 0.4% for memory CD8. Even with the large sequencing depth, rarefaction of the sorted-subset datasets indicated that sequencing was incomplete. Larger estimated clonotype richness was generally found for naive subsets than for memory subsets. Higher generation probabilities were observed for clonotypes shared by all four sorted-subset donors than for non-shared clonotypes. Sampling was restricted to blood, and TCR repertoires in tissues likely differ from the TCR repertoires found in blood. The genetic and exposure-history diversity represented was limited by the small number of donors. Pairwise subsampling led to the expectation that sequencing depth would affect the degree of clonotype sharing among donors.

TCR CDR3 regions were amplified from genomic DNA by multiplex PCR using the deep immunoSEQ assay. Genomic DNA extracted from each cell subset was distributed evenly over all wells of several immunoSEQ 96-well plates, and each plate served as one replicate. For sorted subsets, approximately 190 ng genomic DNA, equal to 30,000 to 35,000 T cell genomes, was loaded into each replicate PCR. The purified libraries were quantified using a Qubit 3.0 fluorometer, sized with a Bioanalyzer 2100, and then quantified again using the KAPA Library Quantification kit. Each immunoSEQ 96-well plate was sequenced on its own single-read 150-cycle Illumina NextSeq 550 flow cell. Concerning the study's data processing: The immunoSEQ output contained only junctional sequences without quality scores, so filtering could not match that applied to full-length reads. Sequences were annotated with PyIR, a Python wrapper for IgBLAST v1.9, using IMGT germline references to assign V/J genes and CDR3. Reads with weak V/J assignments (E-value above 1e-6), missing CDR3, stop codons, out-of-frame junctions, or ambiguous translated residues were removed. V3J clonotypes were defined as sequences sharing an identical inferred V gene, J gene, and CDR3 amino acid sequence. Percentage overlap between repertoires was computed as shared unique clonotypes divided by the size of the smaller repertoire. Richness of each repertoire was evaluated using RTK rarefaction, the Chao1 estimator, and Recon v2.1 estimates of unobserved clonotypes. Generation probabilities for all TCRbeta clonotypes obtained by the gDNA method from a handful of donors were computed using OLGA. Entries here come from immuneACCESS through TCRdb and include only in-frame sequences with V and J called. Some clones fail to appear in such tables; in the studies checked, an unresolved V gene covers under half of the shortfall, and the cause of the remainder is unknown. V and J calls and clone size are those listed in that table; D and trimming were worked out from the DNA. A total of roughly 810,000 clones appear in this sample, about 96% of them only once. The ten largest clones represent roughly 0.23% of the sample.

CDR1 and CDR2, looked up from the germline V gene, are SGHTA and FQGTGA. The CDR3 runs 16 amino acids, cysteine and phenylalanine included. The entry retains the CDR3 DNA only, 48 bases that are in frame from base 1. Trimmed from V: 5 bases; trimmed from J: 2 bases; junction bases lacking a gene match: 9. CD8 naive samples were obtained by positive selection for CCR7 among CD45RO-negative cells, yielding a CD45RA+CCR7+ population from which TemRA cells were excluded. The donors were healthy, HIV-negative adults with no recently reported acute infections or vaccinations. Only Caucasian adults living in Nashville, Tennessee, USA were represented among the donors. After blood collection by leukapheresis, PBMCs were isolated using Ficoll-Histopaque density gradient centrifugation and then cryopreserved in the vapor phase of liquid nitrogen. Analytical flow cytometry was used to check the purity and quantity of every magnetically sorted T cell population. Each sorted fraction had its genomic DNA isolated and then quantified by UV absorbance on a Nanodrop 2000c.

With respect to this clone: Its specific antigen is unknown. The sample holds no much larger clone one base away, and base qualities are not on file.

The chain employs TRBV7-3 and TRBJ2-7, with 10 bases matching TRBD2. The sample taken for sequencing was naive CD8+ T cells sorted from blood. Read against the paper, the sample's cell subset or site label means: CD45RA+CCR7+. This receptor was obtained from a man in his thirties or forties in good health. The DNA reads TGTGCCAGCAGCCTCAGACTAGCGGGTTCACCCTACGAGCAGTACTTC. Its protein reads: CASSLRLAGSPYEQYF.